This T cell receptor beta chain was recorded in a study of T cells in Graves' hyperthyroidism and ophthalmopathy. Study findings and constraints: Progression to ophthalmopathy was predicted a median of about six months early.

Thyroid ultrasound and orbital computed tomography, with clinical symptoms and serum thyroxine and TRAb, informed diagnoses. Amplified regions were TCR beta CDR3 sequences from RNA transcripts. First-round RT-PCR with HTBI primers amplified the TCR CDR3 region. Each CDR3 protein is one row after TCRdb ran MiXCR on the multiplex PCR reads. Altogether around 520,000 distinct CDR3 sequences are present, approximately 25% being singletons, with the ten largest covering roughly 12%. Germline CDR1 and CDR2: DFQATT and SNEGSKA (reference sequence). This CDR3 has 15 residues. J was trimmed by 3 bases and V by 3 bases; bases with no gene match: 9. This clonotype was counted ten times or more. Its antigen is currently unknown.

This TCR was recovered from a woman aged 30 to 39 with Graves' ophthalmopathy. Sample: blood. The chain recombines TRBV20-1 with TRBJ2-5; 8 bases align to TRBD1. The CDR3: CSARSYRGSEETQYF. Written as DNA, the CDR3 is TGCAGTGCTAGGTCCTACAGGGGGTCCGAAGAGACCCAGTACTTC.